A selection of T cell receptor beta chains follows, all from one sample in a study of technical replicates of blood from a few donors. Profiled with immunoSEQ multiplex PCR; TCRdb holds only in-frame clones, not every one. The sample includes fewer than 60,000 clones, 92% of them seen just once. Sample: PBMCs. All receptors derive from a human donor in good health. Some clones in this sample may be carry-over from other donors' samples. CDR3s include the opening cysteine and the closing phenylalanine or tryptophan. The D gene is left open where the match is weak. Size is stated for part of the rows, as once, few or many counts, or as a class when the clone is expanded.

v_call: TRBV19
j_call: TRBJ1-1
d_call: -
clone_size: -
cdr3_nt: TGTGCCAGTTTAGGCGGAATTATGAACACTGAAGCTTTCTTT
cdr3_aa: CASLGGIMNTEAFF

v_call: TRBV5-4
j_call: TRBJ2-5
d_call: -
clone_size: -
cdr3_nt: TGTGCCAGCAGCTTGGGGGACAACCAAGAGACCCAGTACTTC
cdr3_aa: CASSLGDNQETQYF

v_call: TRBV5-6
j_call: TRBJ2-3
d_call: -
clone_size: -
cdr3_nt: TGTGCCAGCAGCCCCAGGTTTAATACGCAGTATTTT
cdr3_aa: CASSPRFNTQYF

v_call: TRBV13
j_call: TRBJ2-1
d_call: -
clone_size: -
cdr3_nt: TGTGCCAGCAGCGCTCCTACGAGCTCCTACAATGAGCAGTTCTTC
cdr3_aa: CASSAPTSSYNEQFF

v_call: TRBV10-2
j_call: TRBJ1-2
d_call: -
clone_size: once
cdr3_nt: TGCGCCACCAAGGAAACAGGGTTTTGGTATGGCTACACCTTC
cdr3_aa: CATKETGFWYGYTF

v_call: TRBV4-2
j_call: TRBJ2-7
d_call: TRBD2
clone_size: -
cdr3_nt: TGTGCCAGCAGCCAGGAGGGACTAGCGGGTTCCTACGAGCAGTACTTC
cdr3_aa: CASSQEGLAGSYEQYF

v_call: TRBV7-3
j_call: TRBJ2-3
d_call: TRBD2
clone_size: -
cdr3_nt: TGTGCCAGCAGCCTCGGGACTAGCGGGGCCAGAGGGGATACGCAGTATTTT
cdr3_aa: CASSLGTSGARGDTQYF

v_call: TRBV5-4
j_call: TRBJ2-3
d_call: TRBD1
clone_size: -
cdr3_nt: TGTGCCAGCAGCTCGAGACAGGGGAGCACAGATACGCAGTATTTT
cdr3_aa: CASSSRQGSTDTQYF

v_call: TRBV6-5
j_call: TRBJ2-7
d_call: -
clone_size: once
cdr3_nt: TGTGCCAGCAGTTACGGGGCTCGTTTCTTGTCCGAGCAGTACTTC
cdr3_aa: CASSYGARFLSEQYF

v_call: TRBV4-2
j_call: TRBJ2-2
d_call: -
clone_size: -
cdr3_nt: TGTGCCAGCAGCTACGACTACATAAACACCGGGGAGCTGTTTTTT
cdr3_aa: CASSYDYINTGELFF

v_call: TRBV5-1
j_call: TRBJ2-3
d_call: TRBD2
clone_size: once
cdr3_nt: TGCGCCAGCAGCTCCTCCGGGACTAGCGGGGGGCCTAATACGCAGTATTTT
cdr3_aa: CASSSSGTSGGPNTQYF

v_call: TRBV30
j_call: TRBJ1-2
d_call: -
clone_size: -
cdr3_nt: TGTGCCTGCTTCGCGATCGGACTGTCTAACTATGGCTACACCTTC
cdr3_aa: CACFAIGLSNYGYTF

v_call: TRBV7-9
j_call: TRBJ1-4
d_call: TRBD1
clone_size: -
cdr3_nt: TGTGCCAGCAGCTTAATTCAGGGGGCAGGTGAAAAACTGTTTTTT
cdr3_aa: CASSLIQGAGEKLFF

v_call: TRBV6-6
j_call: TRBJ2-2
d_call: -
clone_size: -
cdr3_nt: TGTGCCAGCAGTTACCAGGCAGGGGTACCCGGGGAGCTGTTTTTT
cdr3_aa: CASSYQAGVPGELFF

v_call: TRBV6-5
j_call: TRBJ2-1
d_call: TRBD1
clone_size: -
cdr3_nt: TGTGCCAGCAGCCTACAGGGGGCGCGCAATGAGCAGTTCTTC
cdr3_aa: CASSLQGARNEQFF